Below are 29 T cell receptor beta chains sequenced from a single sample in a study of T cell repertoires in aging, cancer and after chemotherapy. TRB rearrangements spanning V, D and J were amplified using mixed TRB-A/B primers. A single record per CDR3 protein comes from TCRdb applying MiXCR to the multiplex PCR reads. This sample has about 6,700 distinct CDR3 sequences, with roughly 51% found just once. Peripheral blood genomic DNA, not sorted cells or RNA, was the template. Input material: blood. The receptors stem from a human donor with a solid tumor.

This clonotype was counted between two and nine times. The V and J genes are TRBV20-1 and TRBJ1-2; no clear D gene. The CDR3 totals 11 residues. Trimming left V 6 bases short and J 8 bases short, with 13 bases between. CDR1 DFQATT and CDR2 SNEGSKA come from the germline V gene (reference sequence). The CDR3 loop is CSAWANGGYTF. The CDR3 bases are TGCAGTGCGTGGGCGAATGGAGGCTACACCTTC.

The V and J genes are TRBV10-1 and TRBJ2-2, with 14 positions matching TRBD2. Germline V CDR1 and CDR2: WNHNN, SYGVQD (reference sequence). The length of the CDR3 is 17 residues. V lost 5 bases, J lost 4 bases, and 6 bases stayed unmatched. Here the CDR3 reads CASSHSGTSGGTGELFF. The CDR3 DNA reads as TGCGCCAGCAGTCATTCCGGGACTAGCGGGGGCACCGGGGAGCTGTTTTTT.

The V call is TRBV6-1, the J call TRBJ2-1, with 10 bases lining up with TRBD1. The J segment lost 5 bases and the V segment lost 10 bases, leaving 11 bases of the junction unmatched. Germline values: CDR1 MNHNS, CDR2 SASEGT. The CDR3 loop spans 15 amino acids. CDR3 amino acids: CATQWTGTGDNEQFF. For the CDR3, the DNA is TGTGCCACCCAGTGGACAGGGACAGGGGACAATGAGCAGTTCTTC.

The J gene is TRBJ1-2, the V gene TRBV6-1, with TRBD1 identical over 7 bases. This CDR3 has 15 amino acids. V lost 4 bases to trimming and J lost 10 bases; unmatched junction nucleotides: 15. Germline CDR1 MNHNS, CDR2 SASEGT. The CDR3 DNA follows: TGTGCCAGCAGTGTACAGGGAACAGGGGCTGAAATCTACACCTTC. Translating gives CASSVQGTGAEIYTF.

This clonotype was detected a few times. This chain links TRBV29-1 with TRBJ2-7; D is tentatively TRBD1 or TRBD2 (7 bases each). Trimming removed 0 bases from V and 5 bases from J, with 17 bases in between. Per germline, CDR1 SQVTM and CDR2 ANQGSEA. The CDR3 has 15 residues. The CDR3, as DNA: TGCAGCGTTGAAGATCGCAGGGGGGGCGGGGACGAGCAGTACTTC. It encodes CSVEDRRGGGDEQYF.

This clonotype was counted a few times. The chain employs TRBV30 and TRBJ2-7, with D possibly TRBD2 on 5 matching bases. This CDR3 has 12 amino acids. Germline CDR1 GTSNPN, CDR2 SVGIG (reference sequence). The ends were cut back, 2 bases at V and 6 bases at J, with 11 bases in the middle. The CDR3: CAWSLLGGEQYF. DNA of the CDR3: TGTGCCTGGAGTCTACTAGGTGGCGAGCAGTACTTC.

This clonotype has only a few counts. The chain couples TRBV20-1 to TRBJ2-7; 7 positions agree with TRBD2. Germline loops: CDR1 DFQATT, CDR2 SNEGSKA (reference sequence). The CDR3 extends over 14 amino acids. V gave up 5 bases and J gave up 0 bases; unmatched junction bases: 7. This CDR3 is CSAAAGSSSYEQYF. The CDR3 DNA reads as TGCAGTGCTGCAGCGGGGTCAAGCTCCTACGAGCAGTACTTC.

The chain carries TRBV28 and TRBJ2-5; TRBD1 agrees at 7 bases. The length of the CDR3 is 15 residues. V dropped 6 bases and J dropped 1; count of bases not matched to a gene: 8. Germline CDR1 reads MDHEN; CDR2 reads SYDVKM. The CDR3 is CASRRGDRAQETQYF. In DNA form, the CDR3 reads TGTGCCAGCAGACGAGGAGACAGGGCCCAAGAGACCCAGTACTTC.

This chain links TRBV19 with TRBJ2-6, with TRBD1 identical over 9 bases. CDR3 length: 17 residues. V dropped 8 bases and J dropped 0; count of bases not matched to a gene: 8. Germline V gene lookup returns CDR1 LNHDA and CDR2 SQIVND (reference sequence). CDR3 region: CASAQTGGNSGANVLTF. CDR3 DNA: TGTGCCAGTGCCCAGACAGGGGGAAACTCTGGGGCCAACGTCCTGACTTTC.

In the case of this clonotype: The junction does not match germline at one end; this may be a read error. The chain links TRBV28 to TRBJ2-1, with D maybe TRBD1 (7 bases). The CDR3 sequence is 16 residues long. Germline V CDR1 and CDR2: MDHEN, SYDVKM. In DNA form, the CDR3 reads TGTGACAGCAGTTTAGGGGGGACAGTTACCTACAATGAGCAGTTCTTC. Amino acid sequence: CDSSLGGTVTYNEQFF.

This chain uses TRBV11-2 with TRBJ2-7; D remains ambiguous. This CDR3 is built from 18 residues. V gave up 4 bases and J gave up 2 bases, with 24 bases separating them. The germline gives CDR1 SGHAT, CDR2 FQNNGV. CDR3 in amino acids: CASSSPNGSKQNPYEQYF. The CDR3 DNA follows: TGTGCCAGCAGCTCCCCAAACGGGTCCAAACAAAATCCCTACGAGCAGTACTTC.

The J gene is TRBJ2-7, the V gene TRBV12-3 or TRBV12-4; TRBD2 aligns across 8 bases. The CDR3 length is 13 residues. V lost 6 bases and J lost 4; bases outside the gene matches: 5. DNA for the CDR3: TGTGCCAGCAGAACTAGCGGAGAATACGAGCAGTACTTC. Translating it yields CASRTSGEYEQYF.

The chain joins TRBV18 to TRBJ1-6, with D possibly TRBD1 on 6 matching bases. The CDR3 runs to 14 residues. V was shortened by 5 bases and J by 5 bases, with 10 bases between the two germline ends. Germline V CDR1 and CDR2: KGHSH, LQKENI. DNA of the CDR3: TGTGCCAGCTCAGACGACAGGAATAATTCACCCCTCCACTTT. Encoded protein: CASSDDRNNSPLHF.

The chain recombines TRBV24-1 with TRBJ2-7, with 10 bases fitting TRBD1. With V trimmed by 3 bases and J by 6 bases, 7 bases remained unmatched. The germline V gene encodes CDR1 KGHDR and CDR2 SFDVKD. This CDR3 is 15 amino acids long. The CDR3, as DNA: TGTGCCACCAGTGATCCTCGACAGGGGGCGGTCGAGCAGTACTTC. Translated, it gives CATSDPRQGAVEQYF.

The gene calls are TRBV30 and TRBJ2-1, with TRBD2 identical over 7 bases. V gave up 2 bases and J gave up 5 bases; unmatched junction bases: 6. This CDR3 comprises 14 residues. Germline V gene lookup returns CDR1 GTSNPN and CDR2 SVGIG (reference sequence). CDR3 in amino acids: CAWSPGTTHNEQFF. As DNA, the CDR3 is TGTGCCTGGAGTCCGGGGACTACCCACAATGAGCAGTTCTTC.

This chain uses TRBV4-1 with TRBJ2-7; no definite D call. V lost 1 base and J 2 bases, leaving 12 bases between the germline ends. Germline values: CDR1 MGHRA, CDR2 YSYEKL. The CDR3 has 15 residues. CDR3: CASSQVTAFPYEQYF. The CDR3 DNA follows: TGCGCCAGCAGCCAAGTAACAGCTTTCCCCTACGAGCAGTACTTC.

In this sample, this clonotype turned up once. The genes are TRBV7-9 and TRBJ2-2; D remains ambiguous. V was clipped by 1 base and J by 3 bases, with 6 bases between them. Per germline, CDR1 SEHNR and CDR2 FQNEAQ (reference sequence). The CDR3 has 14 amino acids. Here the CDR3 DNA reads TGTGCCAGCAGCTTAGAGGGATACACCGGGGAGCTGTTTTTT. Amino acid sequence: CASSLEGYTGELFF.

The genes are TRBV28 and TRBJ1-2; 7 positions match TRBD1. Germline V gene lookup returns CDR1 MDHEN and CDR2 SYDVKM. Trimming cost V 6 bases and J 4 bases; bases outside gene matches: 8. There are 14 residues in the CDR3. This chain's CDR3 is CASRNTGEFYGYTF. Here the CDR3 DNA reads TGTGCCAGCAGGAATACAGGGGAGTTCTATGGCTACACCTTC.

This clonotype turned up a few times. The genes are TRBV12-3 or TRBV12-4 and TRBJ1-6; TRBD1 matches 8 bases. J was trimmed by 7 bases and V by 5 bases; bases with no gene match: 7. This CDR3 has 15 amino acids. CDR3: CASSNRQGSNSPLHF. In DNA form, the CDR3 reads TGTGCCAGCAGTAATCGACAGGGGAGCAATTCACCCCTCCACTTT.

This clonotype has only one observation. The chain recombines TRBV11-2 with TRBJ2-6; 8 nucleotides agree with TRBD1. Germline CDR1 and CDR2: SGHAT and FQNNGV. The CDR3 sequence is 20 residues long. Germline trimming cut 3 bases from V and 2 bases from J; bases unmatched to any gene: 15. CDR3 region: CASSFAWAGQVFAGANVLTF. The CDR3 DNA reads as TGTGCCAGCAGCTTTGCGTGGGCGGGACAGGTCTTCGCTGGGGCCAACGTCCTGACTTTC.

The chain is built from TRBV6-1 and TRBJ1-5, with 7 bases lining up with TRBD1. Germline lookup yields CDR1 MNHNS and CDR2 SASEGT. V lost 5 bases and J lost 6; bases outside the gene matches: 10. The CDR3 has 15 residues. The CDR3 sequence: CASSLRAGGSQPQHF. The CDR3 region has the DNA TGTGCCAGCAGTCTGAGGGCAGGGGGAAGTCAGCCCCAGCATTTT.

This clonotype occurred a few times. The J gene is TRBJ2-7, the V gene TRBV6-1; no definite D call. The germline gives CDR1 MNHNS, CDR2 SASEGT. The V end was cut by 3 bases, the J end by 1 base, with 4 bases between. The CDR3 spans 12 residues. The CDR3 sequence: CASSDGSYEQYF. The CDR3 DNA reads TGTGCCAGCAGTGACGGATCCTACGAGCAGTACTTC.

This clonotype has just a few counts. The rearrangement links TRBV24-1 to TRBJ1-2; D possibly corresponds to TRBD1 (5 bases). Germline values: CDR1 KGHDR, CDR2 SFDVKD. The CDR3 length is 14 residues. V dropped 7 bases and J dropped 4 bases, with 15 bases sitting between them. The DNA of the CDR3 is TGTGCCACCAGCCCAGGGTCGGCTGTCTATGGCTACACCTTC. Translated, it gives CATSPGSAVYGYTF.

The chain joins TRBV7-3 to TRBJ2-2; 8 bases fit TRBD1. This CDR3 is built from 16 residues. CDR1 is SGHTA and CDR2 is FQGTGA in the germline V gene. Trimming took 2 bases from V and 2 from J; bases not matched to a gene: 4. CDR3 in DNA: TGTGCCAGCAGCTTATACGGACAGGGCAACACCGGGGAGCTGTTTTTT. Residues: CASSLYGQGNTGELFF.

This clonotype was observed a handful of times. The chain couples TRBV30 to TRBJ1-4, with a possible D match to TRBD1 (6 bases). The germline V and J ends were trimmed by 4 bases and 8 bases, with 11 bases remaining between them. The CDR3 is made up of 12 amino acids. Germline V CDR1 and CDR2: GTSNPN, SVGIG (reference sequence). The CDR3 coding sequence is TGTGCCTGGAAAATGGGGGCGGAAAAACTGTTTTTT. Translation: CAWKMGAEKLFF.

This clonotype appeared a few times. V and J are TRBV5-1 and TRBJ1-1, with D unresolved. The length of the CDR3 is 14 residues. The V gene's germline CDR1 is SGHRS and CDR2 YFSETQ. Trimming removed 2 bases at V and 1 base at J, with 9 bases between. This chain's CDR3 is CASSFLTANTEAFF. Here the CDR3 DNA reads TGCGCCAGCAGCTTCCTGACTGCGAACACTGAAGCTTTCTTT.

J is TRBJ1-6 and V is TRBV28; D gene ambiguous. The CDR3 sequence is 14 residues long. CDR1 and CDR2 from the germline V gene are MDHEN and SYDVKM. V lost 10 bases and J lost 2, with 12 bases in between. The chain's CDR3 is CATSPITYNSPLHF. The CDR3 nucleotides are TGTGCCACCAGCCCAATTACCTATAATTCACCCCTCCACTTT.

The genes are TRBV6-6 and TRBJ1-5; D is possibly TRBD1 (6 bases). CDR1 is MNHNY, CDR2 SVGAGI, per germline (reference sequence). V gave up 2 bases and J gave up 9 bases, with 14 bases separating them. The CDR3 is 14 residues long. DNA of the CDR3: TGTGCCAGCAGTTACGAACAGGGAATTTTGCCCCAGCATTTT. It encodes CASSYEQGILPQHF.

The DNA for the CDR3 is TGTGCCTGGACCCAGGGGATCGGCACCGGGGAGCTGTTTTTT. It translates to CAWTQGIGTGELFF. V gene TRBV30 combines with J gene TRBJ2-2; D may be TRBD1 (6 bases). In germline, CDR1 is GTSNPN, CDR2 SVGIG (reference sequence). The CDR3 length is 14 residues. V was shortened by 4 bases and J by 4 bases, with 13 bases between the two germline ends.